A selection of T cell receptor beta chains follows, all from one sample in a study of shared clonotypes between healthy human individuals. TCRdb's table, derived via immunoSEQ multiplex PCR, lists solely in-frame clones and lacks some. The repertoire consists of 600,000 to 700,000 clones, with approximately 73% occurring once and the leading ten covering 1.5% to 2%. The material sequenced was memory CD4+ T cells sorted from blood. These receptor sequences come from a woman aged 25 to 45 in good health. Each CDR3 is given with its conserved first and last residue. Some rows mark clone size as missing; the rest say once, few, many or name a class of expanded clone.

size,V,J,CDR3
.,TRBV28,TRBJ2-4,CASSLPGVAKNIQYF
.,TRBV5-4,TRBJ1-1,CASSPALVATEAFF
.,TRBV7-9,TRBJ1-1,CASSFEGASTEAFF
.,TRBV19,TRBJ1-1,CASTIGMVAFF
once,TRBV19,TRBJ2-6,CASSPGVAGANVLTF
.,TRBV25-1,TRBJ2-7,CASSEYGQRSSYEQYF
few,TRBV29-1,TRBJ1-1,CSVNNIRGGGEAFF
.,TRBV28,TRBJ2-3,CASSLSGTGDTDTQYF
few,TRBV10-3,TRBJ2-1,CAISESNSRSYNEQFF
few,TRBV6-5,TRBJ1-4,CASSTSFNEKLFF
few,TRBV14,TRBJ1-2,CASSQVGTGLNYGYTF
.,TRBV7-2,TRBJ2-5,CASSSQGRETQYF
.,TRBV6-6,TRBJ2-3,CASSYRDTQYF
.,TRBV29-1,TRBJ2-5,CSVDVDPGGETQYF
.,TRBV19,TRBJ2-7,CASSSTGGGNEQYF
.,TRBV11-2,TRBJ2-1,CASSLNPPTSPNEQFF
few,TRBV2,TRBJ1-4,CASNPGSLNEKLFF
.,TRBV19,TRBJ1-5,CASSIDSDLVGSNQPQHF
.,TRBV30,TRBJ1-5,CAWSVGQNYNQPQHF
.,TRBV2,TRBJ2-6,CASTGTGGWANVLTF
.,TRBV6-1,TRBJ2-2,CASSELIETGELFF
.,TRBV28,TRBJ2-5,CASRGPREETQYF
.,TRBV5-1,TRBJ2-5,CASSPWGGQETQYF
.,TRBV5-1,TRBJ2-1,CASSLDSASYNEQFF
.,TRBV19,TRBJ1-5,CASRGPSKGGNQPQHF
.,TRBV5-1,TRBJ2-7,CASSSSLTGVMNEQYF
.,TRBV19,TRBJ2-7,CASTPVAGGHHEQYF
.,TRBV19,TRBJ2-3,CASSIESSGGGTQYF
.,TRBV6-5,TRBJ2-7,CASTPTSGSYEQYF
.,TRBV6-6,TRBJ2-1,CASSYGSPLYNEQFF
few,TRBV4-1,TRBJ2-6,CASSHYSAGTFSGANVLTF
.,TRBV6-1,TRBJ2-7,CASRRLAGPYEQYF
few,TRBV11-2,TRBJ2-2,CASSFWDGRTGELFF
.,TRBV11-2,.,CASSLVPGPYEQYF
.,TRBV14,TRBJ2-2,CASSFHPGAGELFF
once,TRBV5-4,TRBJ1-4,CASSSDRGYEKLFF
.,TRBV19,TRBJ1-5,CASSPPGLSGPQHF
.,TRBV5-6,TRBJ2-3,CASNLGIAGVTDTQYF
few,TRBV18,TRBJ1-1,CASSQGRMDTEAFF
.,TRBV28,TRBJ1-5,CASSSLSSQPQHF
few,TRBV19,TRBJ1-5,CASSMGQGRDQAQHF
.,TRBV5-1,TRBJ2-7,CASSLVTGLYEQYF
once,TRBV19,TRBJ2-1,CASSRSGSYNEQFF
.,TRBV4-2,TRBJ1-5,CASSQGVRGHQPQHF
.,TRBV30,TRBJ1-3,CAWDRALSSSGNTIYF
.,TRBV19,TRBJ2-5,CASSPTGGTQYF
.,TRBV2,TRBJ1-5,CASSEGSSRDDNQPQHF
.,TRBV15,TRBJ2-7,CATSGGGGRFYEQYF
.,TRBV30,TRBJ2-6,CAWSVGFSGANVLTF